This note documents a single T cell receptor beta chain sequence. Per the study methods: Reference gene primer amplification in the assay estimated nucleated cell counts. Produced via immunoSEQ multiplex PCR; TCRdb's table is partial and in-frame only. The V and J calls and clone size are taken from that table; D and trimming were inferred from the DNA. This sample carries approximately 480,000 clones, approximately 90% of them seen once, and the ten largest clones take under 0.75%. The data derive from a study of blood T cell repertoires in COVID-19. Participants' reported clinical history set cohort assignment. CDR1 is MNHEY and CDR2 is SVGAGI in the germline V gene. Trimming shortened V by 6 bases and J by 4 bases, and 9 bases separated the two germline ends. The CDR3 contains 12 residues.

This clonotype was sampled from a young woman who had recovered from COVID-19. The chain has TRBV6-5 and TRBJ1-2, with unresolved D. Sequencing used PBMCs or T cells enriched from blood (not recorded which). The DNA for the CDR3 is TGTGCCAGCAGACCCTCGGGCTATGGCTACACCTTC. It encodes CASRPSGYGYTF.